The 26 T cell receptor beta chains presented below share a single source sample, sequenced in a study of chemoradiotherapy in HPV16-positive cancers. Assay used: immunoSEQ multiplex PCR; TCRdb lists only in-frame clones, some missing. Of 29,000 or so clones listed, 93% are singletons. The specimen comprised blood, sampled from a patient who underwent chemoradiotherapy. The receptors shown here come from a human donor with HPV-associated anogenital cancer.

CDR3 sequence (DNA): TGTGCCAGCAGCTACCCGGGGTTCGAACAGGGGCCAGGCGATGAAAAACTGTTTTTT. Its protein product is CASSYPGFEQGPGDEKLFF. V is TRBV2 and J is TRBJ1-4, with TRBD1 matching over 7 bases. The CDR3 spans 19 residues. V dropped 6 bases and J dropped 6; count of bases not matched to a gene: 22. Germline lookup yields CDR1 SNHLY and CDR2 FYNNEI.

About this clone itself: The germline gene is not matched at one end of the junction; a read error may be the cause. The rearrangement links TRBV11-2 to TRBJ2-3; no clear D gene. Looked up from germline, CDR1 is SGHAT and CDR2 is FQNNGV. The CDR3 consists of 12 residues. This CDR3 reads CASSSSIDTQYF. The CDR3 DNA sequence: TGTGCCAGCAGCTCCAGCATAGATACGCAGTATTTT.

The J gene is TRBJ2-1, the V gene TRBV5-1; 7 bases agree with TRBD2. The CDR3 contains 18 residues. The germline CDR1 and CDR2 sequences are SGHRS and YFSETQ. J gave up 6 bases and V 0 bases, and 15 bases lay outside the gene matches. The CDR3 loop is CASSLAGVGGSPVNEQFF. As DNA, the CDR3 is TGCGCCAGCAGCTTGGCAGGTGTAGGCGGGAGCCCTGTCAATGAGCAGTTCTTC.

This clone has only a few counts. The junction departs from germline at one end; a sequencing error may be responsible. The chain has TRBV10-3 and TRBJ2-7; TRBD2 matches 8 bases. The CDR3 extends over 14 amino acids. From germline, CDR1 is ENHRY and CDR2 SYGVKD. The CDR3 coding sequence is TGTGCCAGCAGTTACGGGGGGGCCGGGTACGAGCAGTACTTC. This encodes CASSYGGAGYEQYF.

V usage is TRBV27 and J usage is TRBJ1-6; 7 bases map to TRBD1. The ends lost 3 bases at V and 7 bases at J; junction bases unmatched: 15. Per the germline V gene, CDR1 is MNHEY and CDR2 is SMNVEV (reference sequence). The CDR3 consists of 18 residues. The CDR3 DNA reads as TGTGCCAGCAGTTTCGACATTTCCGACAGGGCGCAAAATTCACCCCTCCACTTT. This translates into CASSFDISDRAQNSPLHF.

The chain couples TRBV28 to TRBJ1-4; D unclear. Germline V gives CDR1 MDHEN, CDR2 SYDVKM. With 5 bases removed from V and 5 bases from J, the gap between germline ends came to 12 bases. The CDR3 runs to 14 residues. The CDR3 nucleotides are TGTGCCAGCAGTCCTGACCGACGGAATGAAAAACTGTTTTTT. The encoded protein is CASSPDRRNEKLFF.

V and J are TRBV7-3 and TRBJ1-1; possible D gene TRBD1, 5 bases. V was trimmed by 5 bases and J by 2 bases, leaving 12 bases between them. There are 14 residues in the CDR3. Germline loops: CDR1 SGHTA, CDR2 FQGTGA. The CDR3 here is CASSPRGGNTEAFF. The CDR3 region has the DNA TGTGCCAGCAGCCCTCGGGGGGGAAACACTGAAGCTTTCTTT.

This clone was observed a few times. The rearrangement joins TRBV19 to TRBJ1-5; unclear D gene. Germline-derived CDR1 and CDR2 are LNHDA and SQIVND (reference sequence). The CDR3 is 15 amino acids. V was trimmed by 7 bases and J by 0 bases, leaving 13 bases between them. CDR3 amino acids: CASKLVQNSNQPQHF. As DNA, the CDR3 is TGTGCCAGTAAATTGGTGCAAAATAGCAATCAGCCCCAGCATTTT.

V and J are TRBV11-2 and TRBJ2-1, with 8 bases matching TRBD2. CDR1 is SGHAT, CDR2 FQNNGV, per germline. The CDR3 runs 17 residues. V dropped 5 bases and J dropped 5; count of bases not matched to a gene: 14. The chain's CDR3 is CASSLIPFSAGDNEQFF. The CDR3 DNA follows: TGTGCCAGCAGCCTCATACCCTTTTCAGCGGGAGACAATGAGCAGTTCTTC.

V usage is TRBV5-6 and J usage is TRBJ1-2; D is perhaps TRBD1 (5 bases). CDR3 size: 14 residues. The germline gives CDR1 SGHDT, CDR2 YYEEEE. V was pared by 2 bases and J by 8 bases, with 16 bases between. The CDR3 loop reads CASSLGRGARGYTF. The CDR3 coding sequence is TGTGCCAGCAGCTTAGGTCGAGGGGCGCGCGGCTACACCTTC.

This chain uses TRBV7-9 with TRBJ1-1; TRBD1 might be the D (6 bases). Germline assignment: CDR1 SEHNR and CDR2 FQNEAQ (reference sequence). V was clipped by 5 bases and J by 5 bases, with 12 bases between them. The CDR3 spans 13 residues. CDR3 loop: CASSPKGGTEAFF. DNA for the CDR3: TGTGCCAGCAGCCCCAAAGGGGGTACTGAAGCTTTCTTT.

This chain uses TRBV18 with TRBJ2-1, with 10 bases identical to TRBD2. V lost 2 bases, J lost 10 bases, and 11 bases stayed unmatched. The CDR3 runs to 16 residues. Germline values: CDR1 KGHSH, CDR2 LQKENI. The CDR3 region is CASSPSPSGRAWEQFF. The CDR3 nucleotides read TGTGCCAGCTCACCAAGTCCCAGCGGGAGGGCGTGGGAGCAGTTCTTC.

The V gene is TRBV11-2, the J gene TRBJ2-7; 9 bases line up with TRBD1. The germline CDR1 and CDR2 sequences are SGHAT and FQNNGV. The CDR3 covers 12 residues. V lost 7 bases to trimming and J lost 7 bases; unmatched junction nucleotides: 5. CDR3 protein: CASNPGQGEQYF. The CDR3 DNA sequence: TGTGCCAGCAACCCGGGACAGGGAGAGCAGTACTTC.

Here the CDR3 reads CASSYSARPRTGELFF. The CDR3 bases are TGTGCCAGCAGTTACTCGGCCAGGCCACGGACCGGGGAGCTGTTTTTT. V is TRBV6-5 and J is TRBJ2-2; the D is unclear. This CDR3 has 16 amino acids. Germline V CDR1 and CDR2: MNHEY, SVGAGI. The ends were cut back, 0 bases at V and 5 bases at J, with 13 bases in the middle.

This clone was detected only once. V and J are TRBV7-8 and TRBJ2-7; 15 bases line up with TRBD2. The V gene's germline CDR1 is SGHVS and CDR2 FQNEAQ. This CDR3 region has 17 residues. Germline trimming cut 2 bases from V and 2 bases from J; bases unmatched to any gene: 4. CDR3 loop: CASSLLGLAGGTYEQYF. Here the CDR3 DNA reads TGTGCCAGCAGCTTACTCGGACTAGCGGGAGGGACCTACGAGCAGTACTTC.

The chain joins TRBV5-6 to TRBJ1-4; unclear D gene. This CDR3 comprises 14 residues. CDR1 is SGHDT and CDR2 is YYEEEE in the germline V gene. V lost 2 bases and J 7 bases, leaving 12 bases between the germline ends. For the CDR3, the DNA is TGTGCCAGCAGCTTTACAACAAGTGGTGAAAAACTGTTTTTT. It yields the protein CASSFTTSGEKLFF.

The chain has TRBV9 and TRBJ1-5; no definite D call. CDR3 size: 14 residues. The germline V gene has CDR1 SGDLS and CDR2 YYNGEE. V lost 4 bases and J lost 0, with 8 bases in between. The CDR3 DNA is TGTGCCAGCAGCCCGAAAGATAGCAATCAGCCCCAGCATTTT. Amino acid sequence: CASSPKDSNQPQHF.

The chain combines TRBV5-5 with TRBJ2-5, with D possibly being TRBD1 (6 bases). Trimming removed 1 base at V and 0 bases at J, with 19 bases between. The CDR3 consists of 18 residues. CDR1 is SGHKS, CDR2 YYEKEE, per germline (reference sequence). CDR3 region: CASSLRWQGLLNQETQYF. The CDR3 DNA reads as TGTGCCAGCAGCTTGCGTTGGCAGGGGCTCTTAAACCAAGAGACCCAGTACTTC.

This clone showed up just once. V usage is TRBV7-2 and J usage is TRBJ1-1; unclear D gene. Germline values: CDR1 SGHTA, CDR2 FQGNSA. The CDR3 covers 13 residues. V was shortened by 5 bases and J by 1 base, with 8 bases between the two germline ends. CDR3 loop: CASSPRGNTEAFF. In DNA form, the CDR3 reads TGTGCCAGCAGCCCACGGGGGAACACTGAAGCTTTCTTT.

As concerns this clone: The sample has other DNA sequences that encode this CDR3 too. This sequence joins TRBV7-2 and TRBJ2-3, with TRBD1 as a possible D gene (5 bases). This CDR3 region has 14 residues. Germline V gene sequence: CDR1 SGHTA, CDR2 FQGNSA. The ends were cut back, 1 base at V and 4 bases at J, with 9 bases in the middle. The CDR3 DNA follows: TGTGCCAGCAGCTTAGATCAGGGCGCAGATACGCAGTATTTT. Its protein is CASSLDQGADTQYF.

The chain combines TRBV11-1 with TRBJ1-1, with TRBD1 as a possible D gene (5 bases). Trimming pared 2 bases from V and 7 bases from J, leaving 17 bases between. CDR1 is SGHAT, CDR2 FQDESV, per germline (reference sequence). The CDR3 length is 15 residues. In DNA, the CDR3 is TGTGCCAGCAGCTTATTAATAGGGGTCTTAGATGAAGCTTTCTTT. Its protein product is CASSLLIGVLDEAFF.

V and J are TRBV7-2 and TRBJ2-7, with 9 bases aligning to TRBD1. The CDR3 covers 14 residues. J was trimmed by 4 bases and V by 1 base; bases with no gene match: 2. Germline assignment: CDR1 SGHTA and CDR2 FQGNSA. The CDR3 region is CASSLGGQGYEQYF. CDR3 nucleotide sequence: TGTGCCAGCAGCTTAGGAGGACAGGGGTACGAGCAGTACTTC. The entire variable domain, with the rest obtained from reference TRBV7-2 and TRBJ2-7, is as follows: GAGVSQSPSNKVTEKGKDVELRCDPISGHTALYWYRQSLGQGLEFLIYFQGNSAPDKSGLPSDRFSAERTGGSVSTLTIQRTQQEDSAVYLCASSLGGQGYEQYFGPGTRLTVT.

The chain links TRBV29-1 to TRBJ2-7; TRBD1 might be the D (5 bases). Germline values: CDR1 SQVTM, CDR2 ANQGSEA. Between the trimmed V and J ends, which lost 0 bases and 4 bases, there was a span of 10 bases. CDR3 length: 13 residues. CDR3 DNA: TGCAGCGTTGAAGATGGGGCGGATTACGAGCAGTACTTC. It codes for CSVEDGADYEQYF.

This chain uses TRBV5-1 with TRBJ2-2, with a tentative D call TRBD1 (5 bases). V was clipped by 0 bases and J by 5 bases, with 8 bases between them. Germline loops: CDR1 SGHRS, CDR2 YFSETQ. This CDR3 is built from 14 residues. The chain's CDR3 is CASSLVAGTGELFF. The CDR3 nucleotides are TGCGCCAGCAGCTTGGTGGCAGGGACCGGGGAGCTGTTTTTT.

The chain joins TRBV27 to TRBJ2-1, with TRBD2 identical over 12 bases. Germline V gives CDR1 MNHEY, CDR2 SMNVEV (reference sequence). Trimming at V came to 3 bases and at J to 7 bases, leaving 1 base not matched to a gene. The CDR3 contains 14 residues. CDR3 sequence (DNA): TGTGCCAGCAGTTTCACTAGCGGGGGGAATGAGCAGTTCTTC. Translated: CASSFTSGGNEQFF.

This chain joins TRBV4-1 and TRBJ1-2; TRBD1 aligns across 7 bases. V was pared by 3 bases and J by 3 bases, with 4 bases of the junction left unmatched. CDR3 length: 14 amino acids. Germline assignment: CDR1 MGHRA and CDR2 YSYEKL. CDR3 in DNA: TGCGCCAGCAGCCACCAAACAGGGGACTATGGCTACACCTTC. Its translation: CASSHQTGDYGYTF.